This TCR beta chain stems from a study of blood T cell repertoires in COVID-19. Clones were read by immunoSEQ multiplex PCR, and TCRdb kept only the in-frame ones, dropping some. The repertoire holds 150,000 to 200,000 clones, with just over 90% as singletons. The Seattle patients, enrolled during active infection, were followed longitudinally. Trimming cost V 4 bases and J 3 bases, with 10 bases left between them. This CDR3 is 13 amino acids long. CDR1 is LNHDA and CDR2 is SQIVND in the germline V gene (reference sequence). This clonotype was obtained from a woman in her sixties or seventies with COVID-19, enrolled during active disease. This rearrangement joins TRBV19 to TRBJ2-7; TRBD1 is a possible D gene (5 bases). Sequencing used peripheral blood. The CDR3 DNA is TGTGCCAGTAGTACACAGGTTTACTACGAGCAGTACTTC. Translated: CASSTQVYYEQYF. The complete variable domain, with remaining parts taken from reference TRBV19 and TRBJ2-7, reads DGGITQSPKYLFRKEGQNVTLSCEQNLNHDAMYWYRQDPGQGLRLIYYSQIVNDFQKGDIAEGYSVSREKKESFPLTVTSAQKNPTAFYLCASSTQVYYEQYFGPGTRLTVT.